The entry that follows covers one T cell receptor (beta chain) sequence. Everyone who took part was about 18 to 90 years old, and they came from 24 US areas. Which cohort a participant joined came from the clinical history participants gave. People in the exposed group encountered a COVID-19 case within 2 weeks before entering the study. The V gene end was trimmed by 6 bases and the J gene end by 11 bases; junction bases not matched to a gene: 8. The germline CDR1 and CDR2 sequences are MNHEY and SVGAGI. The CDR3 spans 12 residues. Clones were read by immunoSEQ multiplex PCR, and TCRdb kept only the in-frame ones, dropping some. The sample contains about 200,000 clones, 75% to 90% of which appear only once. The sample comes from a study of blood T cell repertoires in COVID-19. Study background: Spain, Italy and the United States supplied samples that represented acute and convalescent COVID-19.

The TCR sequence derives from a woman in her thirties who had been exposed to COVID-19. The chain couples TRBV6-5 to TRBJ1-1, with TRBD1 matching 8 bases. Sequencing used PBMCs or T cells enriched from blood (not recorded which). Here the CDR3 reads CASSWDRIDAFF. The CDR3 coding sequence is TGTGCCAGCAGCTGGGACAGGATAGATGCTTTCTTT.